Below, 21 T cell receptor beta chains from the same sample are listed, as sequenced in a study of CD8+ T cells in alopecia areata. Reverse transcribed after extraction, RNA yielded cDNA as the sequencing template. Clones were read by immunoSEQ multiplex PCR, and TCRdb kept only the in-frame ones, dropping some. The top ten clones hold 15% to 20% of a sample with about 150,000 clones, less than 65% of them seen once. This specimen consisted of CD8+ T cells sorted from blood, obtained at week 0. The source is a human donor with alopecia areata.

Only a few counts were recorded for this clone. The chain uses TRBV9 and TRBJ1-1, with 11 positions matching TRBD1. The germline V gene encodes CDR1 SGDLS and CDR2 YYNGEE. V trimming: 2 bases; J trimming: 8 bases; junction bases outside the gene matches: 8. The CDR3 spans 15 residues. The CDR3 loop reads CASSVRTGGMDEAFF. The CDR3 DNA reads as TGTGCCAGCAGCGTCCGGACAGGGGGCATGGACGAAGCTTTCTTT. The variable domain in full, with the rest retrieved from reference TRBV9 and TRBJ1-1, is DSGVTQTPKHLITATGQRVTLRCSPRSGDLSVYWYQQSLDQGLQFLIQYYNGEERAKGNILERFSAQQFPDLHSELNLSSLELGDSALYFCASSVRTGGMDEAFFGQGTRLTVV.

This clone was observed once. CDR3 residues: CASSSWGRGPSTDTQYF. CDR3 in DNA: TGTGCCAGCAGCTCCTGGGGGCGGGGGCCTTCCACAGATACGCAGTATTTT. V and J are TRBV7-2 and TRBJ2-3, with a weak D call TRBD2 (7 bases). The CDR3 extends over 17 amino acids. The germline V and J ends were trimmed by 4 bases and 2 bases, with 19 bases remaining between them. In germline, CDR1 is SGHTA, CDR2 FQGNSA.

For the CDR3, the DNA is TGTGCCAGCAGCCCGACAGGTGGTCAGCCCCAGCATTTT. Protein: CASSPTGGQPQHF. The gene calls are TRBV5-4 and TRBJ1-5; D may be TRBD1 (6 bases). The CDR3 runs to 13 residues. CDR1 and CDR2 from the germline V gene are SGHNT and YYREEE (reference sequence). Trimming shortened V by 4 bases and J by 6 bases, and 11 bases separated the two germline ends. The full variable domain, rest sourced from reference TRBV5-4 and TRBJ1-5, is ETGVTQSPTHLIKTRGQQVTLRCSSQSGHNTVSWYQQALGQGPQFIFQYYREEENGRGNFPPRFSGLQFPNYSSELNVNALELDDSALYLCASSPTGGQPQHFGDGTRLSIL.

The rearrangement uses TRBV19 and TRBJ2-5; the D call may be TRBD1 or TRBD2 (5 bases each). Per germline, CDR1 LNHDA and CDR2 SQIVND (reference sequence). CDR3 length equals 15 residues. V lost 1 base to trimming and J lost 1 base, with 10 bases between them. This CDR3 is CASSIAGRLQETQYF. CDR3 nucleotides: TGTGCCAGTAGTATAGCGGGACGGCTCCAAGAGACCCAGTACTTC.

The count of this clone is one. The CDR3 loop is CASSSRYTDTQYF. DNA of the CDR3: TGTGCCAGCTCGTCCAGATACACAGATACGCAGTATTTT. The J gene is TRBJ2-3, the V gene TRBV7-9; D gene ambiguous. Trimming left V 8 bases short and J 2 bases short, with 11 bases between. The germline V gene has CDR1 SEHNR and CDR2 FQNEAQ (reference sequence). The CDR3 covers 13 residues.

In this sample, this clone turned up many times. A much more abundant neighbour one base away suggests this may be a read error. Within the sample, other DNA sequences also encode this same CDR3. The chain recombines TRBV7-9 with TRBJ2-2; no reliable D call. In germline, CDR1 is SEHNR, CDR2 FQNEAQ (reference sequence). V was clipped by 2 bases and J by 4 bases, with 5 bases between them. The CDR3 has 13 residues. The CDR3 here is CASSLIGTGELFF. The DNA for the CDR3 is TGTGCCAGCAGCTTAATTGGCACCGGGGAGCTGTTTTTT.

This rearrangement joins TRBV6-5 to TRBJ2-1; D remains ambiguous. The ends were cut back, 6 bases at V and 6 bases at J, with 18 bases in the middle. Germline values: CDR1 MNHEY, CDR2 SVGAGI. This CDR3 comprises 15 residues. The CDR3: CASRADSGIPNEQFF. For the CDR3, the DNA is TGTGCCAGCAGGGCCGACTCGGGTATACCCAATGAGCAGTTCTTC.

This clone was counted between two and nine times. J is TRBJ2-5 and V is TRBV7-9; maybe TRBD2 (5 bases). The V and J ends lost 4 bases and 5 bases respectively, with 14 bases between them. Germline values: CDR1 SEHNR, CDR2 FQNEAQ (reference sequence). This CDR3 has 14 amino acids. Here the CDR3 DNA reads TGTGCCAGCAGCTATGGTCTAGCAGAGGAGACCCAGTACTTC. It specifies CASSYGLAEETQYF.

This chain's CDR3 is CASSQGRGANYGYTF. CDR3 in DNA: TGTGCCAGCAGCCAGGGAAGAGGAGCTAACTATGGCTACACCTTC. The chain has TRBV2 and TRBJ1-2; TRBD1 might be the D (5 bases). Germline V lookup: CDR1 SNHLY, CDR2 FYNNEI. Trimming took off 6 bases at V and 0 bases at J, with 14 bases between the two ends. CDR3 size: 15 residues.

This clone was recorded a few times. The chain couples TRBV4-3 to TRBJ1-1; D gene unclear. The CDR3 sequence is 15 residues long. From germline, CDR1 is LGHNA and CDR2 YSLEER. The V end lost 0 bases, the J end lost 1 base, and 9 bases lay between the germline ends. The CDR3: CASSQEAASNTEAFF. The CDR3 DNA sequence: TGCGCCAGCAGCCAAGAGGCAGCCTCGAACACTGAAGCTTTCTTT.

The V call is TRBV29-1, the J call TRBJ1-2, with 9 bases fitting TRBD1. CDR1 and CDR2 (germline): SQVTM, ANQGSEA. The trim removed 2 bases at V and 5 bases at J, leaving 9 bases unmatched. The CDR3 consists of 15 residues. The CDR3 spells CSVELAGTGIYGYTF. CDR3 nucleotides: TGCAGCGTTGAATTAGCCGGGACAGGGATTTATGGCTACACCTTC.

This clone was observed a few times. This CDR3 reads CASMDRLAKNIQYF. The CDR3 DNA sequence: TGTGCCAGTATGGACAGGCTAGCCAAAAACATTCAGTACTTC. This chain links TRBV19 with TRBJ2-4, with 7 bases that match TRBD1. Looked up from germline, CDR1 is LNHDA and CDR2 is SQIVND (reference sequence). The CDR3 covers 14 residues. Trimming removed 7 bases from V and 0 bases from J; junction bases left unmatched: 3.

The rearrangement joins TRBV4-3 to TRBJ1-2, with TRBD1 matching 9 bases. V lost 0 bases to trimming and J lost 5 bases; unmatched junction nucleotides: 4. The CDR3 loop spans 15 amino acids. Germline V gives CDR1 LGHNA, CDR2 YSLEER. In DNA, the CDR3 is TGCGCCAGCAGCCAAGATCAAGACAGGGGGTATGGCTACACCTTC. This translates into CASSQDQDRGYGYTF.

The chain joins TRBV10-3 to TRBJ2-3; TRBD2 is a possible D gene (6 bases). The CDR3 runs 14 residues. V was pared by 2 bases and J by 5 bases, with 11 bases between. Germline values: CDR1 ENHRY, CDR2 SYGVKD. The CDR3 DNA follows: TGTGCCATCAGTGAGGCGGAGGGCCAAGATACGCAGTATTTT. It yields the protein CAISEAEGQDTQYF.

This clone was counted ten times or more. The V call is TRBV29-1, the J call TRBJ2-1; D tentatively reads TRBD1 or TRBD2 (5 bases each). V dropped 3 bases and J dropped 6 bases, with 9 bases sitting between them. This CDR3 contains 12 residues. CDR1 is SQVTM and CDR2 is ANQGSEA in the germline V gene. This CDR3 is CSVERGVNEQFF. CDR3 nucleotide sequence: TGCAGCGTTGAGAGAGGGGTCAATGAGCAGTTCTTC.

A few counts support this clone. The rearrangement links TRBV7-8 to TRBJ2-3; TRBD2 matches at 9 bases. Germline V lookup: CDR1 SGHVS, CDR2 FQNEAQ. V was pared by 1 base and J by 2 bases, with 1 base of the junction left unmatched. CDR3 length: 15 amino acids. CDR3 DNA sequence: TGTGCCAGCAGCTTAGGCGGGGGGGACACAGATACGCAGTATTTT. It specifies CASSLGGGDTDTQYF.

V usage is TRBV7-3 and J usage is TRBJ2-5; the D is unclear. V lost 2 bases, J lost 5 bases, and 12 bases lay in between. CDR1 SGHTA and CDR2 FQGTGA come from the germline V gene. The CDR3 sequence is 14 residues long. The CDR3 sequence is CASSLSGFGETQYF. As DNA, the CDR3 is TGTGCCAGCAGCTTATCGGGTTTCGGGGAGACCCAGTACTTC.

V and J are TRBV15 and TRBJ2-1, with D possibly matching TRBD2 (6 bases). Looked up from germline, CDR1 is LNHNV and CDR2 is YYDKDF (reference sequence). The CDR3 totals 14 residues. Trimming left V 3 bases short and J 6 bases short, with 12 bases between. The CDR3 nucleotides read TGTGCCACCAGCAGGGACGGGAGTCTCAATGAGCAGTTCTTC. Translated: CATSRDGSLNEQFF. Looking up the rest from reference TRBV15 and TRBJ2-1 gives the full variable domain: DAMVIQNPRYQVTQFGKPVTLSCSQTLNHNVMYWYQQKSSQAPKLLFHYYDKDFNNEADTPDNFQSRRPNTSFCFLDIRSPGLGDTAMYLCATSRDGSLNEQFFGPGTRLTVL.

The CDR3: CASREQGTGELFF. For the CDR3, the DNA is TGTGCCAGCAGGGAGCAGGGCACCGGGGAGCTGTTTTTT. The J gene is TRBJ2-2, the V gene TRBV9; D perhaps matches TRBD1 (5 bases). This CDR3 comprises 13 residues. The germline gives CDR1 SGDLS, CDR2 YYNGEE. With 5 bases removed from V and 4 bases from J, the gap between germline ends came to 9 bases.

The sample holds one count of this clone. This chain connects TRBV5-1 to TRBJ1-6; the D gene is possibly TRBD1 (5 bases). Germline CDR1 reads SGHRS; CDR2 reads YFSETQ. The CDR3 totals 14 residues. Between the trimmed V and J ends, which lost 3 bases and 9 bases, there was a span of 13 bases. CDR3 in amino acids: CASSSNTGTSPLHF. The CDR3 DNA is TGCGCCAGCAGCTCCAACACCGGGACTTCACCCCTCCACTTT.

This clone was seen a few times. V is TRBV25-1 and J is TRBJ1-1; D is possibly TRBD1 (5 bases). The CDR3 extends over 17 amino acids. The V end was cut by 4 bases, the J end by 1 base, with 19 bases between. CDR1 and CDR2 (germline): MGHDK, SYGVNS. CDR3 amino acids: CASSGHSLRDGNTEAFF. CDR3 nucleotides: TGTGCCAGCAGTGGTCACTCCCTCAGGGATGGGAACACTGAAGCTTTCTTT.